This passage covers 5 T cell receptor beta chains from one sample sequenced in a study of blood T cell repertoires in COVID-19. This table comes from immunoSEQ multiplex PCR, and its TCRdb copy is limited to in-frame clones, with some not included. Among roughly 60,000 clones listed, 70% to 85% were seen once. The sample consisted of peripheral blood. The receptors here all came from a man aged 55 to 70 with acute or convalescent COVID-19.

The chain uses TRBV11-2 and TRBJ2-5, with 11 bases that match TRBD2. There are 14 residues in the CDR3. J lost 5 bases, V lost 4 bases, and 3 bases had no gene match. CDR1 is SGHAT, CDR2 FQNNGV, per germline. CDR3 protein: CASSSSGGLETQYF. The CDR3 DNA follows: TGTGCCAGCAGCTCTAGCGGGGGGCTGGAGACCCAGTACTTC.

CDR3 sequence (DNA): TGTGCCTGGAGTCTCGAGGCGGGGGGACTAGATACGCAGTATTTT. It yields the protein CAWSLEAGGLDTQYF. The chain is built from TRBV30 and TRBJ2-3, with 8 positions matching TRBD2. The CDR3 consists of 15 residues. V dropped 2 bases and J dropped 5; count of bases not matched to a gene: 9. Looked up from germline, CDR1 is GTSNPN and CDR2 is SVGIG (reference sequence).

The chain links TRBV9 to TRBJ1-3, with D perhaps matching TRBD1 (5 bases). The CDR3 has 16 amino acids. Trimming cost V 0 bases and J 0 bases, with 10 bases left between them. The germline CDR1 and CDR2 sequences are SGDLS and YYNGEE. The CDR3 is CASSVARQSSGNTIYF. Here the CDR3 DNA reads TGTGCCAGCAGCGTAGCCCGACAGAGCTCTGGAAACACCATATATTTT.

The chain links TRBV27 to TRBJ1-3, with TRBD1 matching 10 bases. V shed 4 bases, J shed 6 bases, and the junction held 9 bases outside the gene matches. The germline gives CDR1 MNHEY, CDR2 SMNVEV (reference sequence). CDR3 length: 16 amino acids. CDR3 residues: CASSSLRQGASNTIYF. CDR3 in DNA: TGTGCCAGCAGTTCCCTGAGACAGGGGGCCTCAAACACCATATATTTT.

The rearrangement uses TRBV5-1 and TRBJ2-3; TRBD2 matches 8 bases. Trimming at V came to 4 bases and at J to 2 bases, leaving 9 bases not matched to a gene. The CDR3 spans 16 residues. Germline lookup yields CDR1 SGHRS and CDR2 YFSETQ. CDR3 DNA: TGCGCCAGCAGCCGGGAGGCTAGCGGGTTCACAGATACGCAGTATTTT. Amino acid sequence: CASSREASGFTDTQYF.